This T cell receptor beta chain is from a study of T-cell reconstitution after alpha-beta-depleted transplantation in children. Findings and caveats of the study: In some patients, recipient T cells and intrathymic progenitors surviving conditioning explained high day-60 diversity. At around two months after transplant, the alpha-beta T cells were reportedly derived from several hundred expanded clones that came from non-depleted graft cells. Diversity and T-cell counts at one year after transplant derived mostly from new T cells.

Preparing the TCRbeta library involved the use of unique molecular identifiers. In TCRdb, the PCR reads were re-called with MiXCR into one record per CDR3 protein. The sample contains a few hundred thousand distinct CDR3 sequences, 43% of which appear only once. To note about this clonotype: The antigen is undetermined.

V gave up 6 bases and J gave up 1 base; unmatched junction bases: 9. Germline CDR1 MNHNS, CDR2 SASEGT. The length of the CDR3 is 15 residues. The source of this sequence is a girl aged 2 to 9 with aplastic anemia, due to receive a stem cell transplant. Sequences were derived from PBMCs, sampled before TCRalphabeta/CD19-depleted stem cell transplant. V is TRBV6-1 and J is TRBJ2-7; TRBD2 matches at 7 bases. CDR3 sequence reads: CASSPREAGSYEQYF. The CDR3, as DNA: TGTGCCAGCAGCCCTCGGGAGGCGGGGTCCTACGAGCAGTACTTC.